These T cell receptor beta chains were read from a single sample in a study of shared clonotypes between healthy human individuals. The method was immunoSEQ multiplex PCR; TCRdb's version includes in-frame clones alone and lacks a portion of them. The sample records around 500,000 clones, 70% to 85% being singletons. Sample: PBMCs. The receptors stem from a woman aged 40 to 50 in good health. Some clones in this sample may be carry-over from other donors' samples. CDR3s include the opening cysteine and the closing phenylalanine or tryptophan. D genes are given only for firm matches. The size field is filled for only some rows; it gives once, few, many or a size class.

abundance	d_gene	v_gene	j_gene	len	CDR3nt	CDR3aa
.	TRBD1	TRBV13	TRBJ2-3	15	TGTGCCAGCAGCTCGGACAGGAGAAACACAGATACGCAGTATTTT	CASSSDRRNTDTQYF
.	.	TRBV7-9	TRBJ2-2	13	TGTGCCAGCAGGGTACACAGCGCCGGGGAGCTGTTTTTT	CASRVHSAGELFF
.	TRBD2	TRBV5-6	TRBJ2-7	15	TGTGCCAGCAGCTCCATTAGCGGGAGGGCCTACGAGCAGTACTTC	CASSSISGRAYEQYF
.	TRBD2	TRBV4-2	TRBJ2-1	16	TGTGCCAGCAGCCACGGGGGACTAGCGGGTTACAATGAGCAGTTCTTC	CASSHGGLAGYNEQFF
.	.	TRBV5-1	TRBJ2-6	18	TGCGCCAGCAGCTTTAGGGCTCTCCTGGCTGCTGGGGCCAACGTCCTGACTTTC	CASSFRALLAAGANVLTF
.	.	TRBV18	TRBJ2-7	14	TGTGCCAGCTCACCGCTACTAGGGTCCTACGAGCAGTACTTC	CASSPLLGSYEQYF
.	.	TRBV5-5	TRBJ1-4	14	TGTGCCAGCAGCCTCGGGTCCGTACCGCGCGGCTTGTTTTTT	CASSLGSVPRGLFF
.	TRBD1	TRBV5-4	TRBJ2-2	19	TGTGCCAGCAGCGCCCGGGACAGGGGGTTAGCGGGTGACACCGGGGAGCTGTTTTTT	CASSARDRGLAGDTGELFF
.	.	TRBV2	TRBJ1-5	14	TGTGCCAGCAGTGCGGAACAGGGCGATCAGCCCCAGCATTTT	CASSAEQGDQPQHF
.	.	TRBV25-1	TRBJ2-7	12	TGTGCCAGCAGTGGGGACGACGGCGAGCAGTACTTC	CASSGDDGEQYF
.	.	TRBV2	TRBJ2-5	14	TGTGCCAGCAGACAAACACGGGGGTGGGAGACCCAGTACTTC	CASRQTRGWETQYF
.	.	TRBV5-1	TRBJ2-5	13	TGCGCCAGCAGCTTGTTGGGTCAAGAGACCCAGTACTTC	CASSLLGQETQYF
.	.	TRBV6-5	TRBJ2-7	12	TGTGCCAGCAGTTTTTACTCAGGGGAGCAGTACTTC	CASSFYSGEQYF
.	.	TRBV6-5	TRBJ2-3	16	TGTGCCAGCAGTTACGATCGGGGGAGAGGCACAGATACGCAGTATTTT	CASSYDRGRGTDTQYF
.	TRBD2	TRBV5-1	TRBJ2-1	17	TGCGCCAGCAGCCCCGGGACTAGCGGGGTCTCCTACAATGAGCAGTTCTTC	CASSPGTSGVSYNEQFF
.	.	TRBV6-6	TRBJ2-7	14	TGTGCCAGCAGTTACTCGACCGGCTTAGGTGAGCAGTACTTC	CASSYSTGLGEQYF
few	.	TRBV6-1	TRBJ1-5	15	TGTGCCAGCAGTATGGAGGGGCTGAGCAATCAGCCCCAGCATTTT	CASSMEGLSNQPQHF